The 28 T cell receptor beta chains below come from one sample, sequenced in a study of blood T cell repertoires in COVID-19. Clones were read by immunoSEQ multiplex PCR, and TCRdb kept only the in-frame ones, dropping some. The repertoire holds under 65,000 clones, with about 90% as singletons. The sequencing input was peripheral blood. The receptors were gathered from a man older than 75 in a cohort sampled during active COVID-19.

The chain carries TRBV6-1 and TRBJ2-7, with 10 bases identical to TRBD1. The CDR3 covers 15 residues. V lost 3 bases, J lost 2 bases, and 4 bases stayed unmatched. CDR1 and CDR2 (germline): MNHNS, SASEGT. CDR3 in amino acids: CASSDGGTGAYEQYF. The CDR3 DNA is TGTGCCAGCAGTGACGGCGGGACAGGGGCCTACGAGCAGTACTTC.

The V call is TRBV5-1, the J call TRBJ2-1; a weak D match, TRBD2 (6 bases). The germline gives CDR1 SGHRS, CDR2 YFSETQ. CDR3 size: 16 residues. Trimming took off 0 bases at V and 7 bases at J, with 17 bases between the two ends. CDR3 sequence (DNA): TGCGCCAGCAGCTTGGAGGCTAGCGTGGCGTTAAATGAGCAGTTCTTC. Translation: CASSLEASVALNEQFF.

The chain uses TRBV7-3 and TRBJ2-1; possible D gene TRBD1, 5 bases. Germline lookup yields CDR1 SGHTA and CDR2 FQGTGA. The CDR3 runs 12 residues. The ends were cut back, 5 bases at V and 9 bases at J, with 11 bases in the middle. The CDR3 DNA follows: TGTGCCAGCAGCCCCAGGGTTGGTGAGCAGTTCTTC. It specifies CASSPRVGEQFF. The complete variable domain, with remaining parts taken from reference TRBV7-3 and TRBJ2-1, reads GAGVSQTPSNKVTEKGKYVELRCDPISGHTALYWYRQSLGQGPEFLIYFQGTGAADDSGLPNDRFFAVRPEGSVSTLKIQRTERGDSAVYLCASSPRVGEQFFGPGTRLTVL.

The V call is TRBV5-4, the J call TRBJ2-1, with 9 bases matching TRBD2. The CDR3 totals 16 residues. J gave up 5 bases and V 0 bases, and 6 bases lay outside the gene matches. The germline V gene encodes CDR1 SGHNT and CDR2 YYREEE (reference sequence). The CDR3 loop reads CASSLGGTSLDNEQFF. For the CDR3, the DNA is TGTGCCAGCAGCTTGGGCGGGACTAGCCTCGACAATGAGCAGTTCTTC.

The chain links TRBV6-1 to TRBJ1-1, with 8 positions matching TRBD1. Germline assignment: CDR1 MNHNS and CDR2 SASEGT. The CDR3 has 15 amino acids. V shed 3 bases, J shed 1 base, and the junction held 4 bases outside the gene matches. The CDR3 nucleotides are TGTGCCAGCAGTGAGAACAGGGGGGGGAACACTGAAGCTTTCTTT. Its protein product is CASSENRGGNTEAFF.

The chain uses TRBV6-2 or TRBV6-3 and TRBJ1-5, with D tentatively TRBD1 (6 bases). The V gene's germline CDR1 is MNHEY and CDR2 SVGEGT. The CDR3 sequence is 14 residues long. With 6 bases removed from V and 7 bases from J, the gap between germline ends came to 16 bases. In DNA, the CDR3 is TGTGCCAGCAGCACTACAGGGTTCGAGCAGCCCCAGCATTTT. Residues: CASSTTGFEQPQHF.

The rearrangement uses TRBV2 and TRBJ1-1; D is unresolved. V was trimmed by 5 bases and J by 0 bases, leaving 10 bases between them. CDR3 length equals 14 residues. In germline, CDR1 is SNHLY, CDR2 FYNNEI. As DNA, the CDR3 is TGTGCCAGCAGTTACCGGGTCTTGAACACTGAAGCTTTCTTT. Amino acids: CASSYRVLNTEAFF.

This clone was detected once. The gene calls are TRBV7-2 and TRBJ2-7; 9 bases map to TRBD1. The CDR3 sequence is 16 residues long. Germline V CDR1 and CDR2: SGHTA, FQGNSA. With V trimmed by 4 bases and J by 0 bases, 7 bases remained unmatched. In DNA form, the CDR3 reads TGTGCCAGCAGCTGGACAGGGGCCCCTTCCTCCTACGAGCAGTACTTC. Translating gives CASSWTGAPSSYEQYF.

The chain carries TRBV5-4 and TRBJ2-7, with 9 nucleotides matching TRBD1. Germline CDR1 SGHNT, CDR2 YYREEE (reference sequence). The junction had 4 bases not matched to a gene; V was cut back by 2 bases and J by 7 bases. The CDR3 runs to 13 residues. CDR3 amino acids: CASSFDRGGEQYF. Written as DNA, the CDR3 is TGTGCCAGCAGCTTTGACAGGGGGGGGGAGCAGTACTTC.

The gene calls are TRBV5-6 and TRBJ1-2; no clear D. This CDR3 has 13 residues. V lost 0 bases and J 4 bases, leaving 7 bases between the germline ends. CDR1 SGHDT and CDR2 YYEEEE come from the germline V gene. CDR3 in amino acids: CASSLGESYGYTF. The CDR3 DNA sequence: TGTGCCAGCAGCTTGGGGGAGTCCTATGGCTACACCTTC.

V usage is TRBV21-1 and J usage is TRBJ2-7; the table calls TRBD2, which could not be checked here. TRBV21-1 is reported as a pseudogene. The CDR3 loop spans 15 amino acids. CDR3 DNA sequence: TGTGCCAGCAGCAAACCGCTAGCGGGAGCCTACGAGCAGTACTTC. Its protein product is CASSKPLAGAYEQYF.

The chain is built from TRBV5-6 and TRBJ2-5; 7 positions agree with TRBD1. The ends lost 4 bases at V and 1 base at J; junction bases unmatched: 4. This CDR3 is 14 amino acids long. Germline V gene data show CDR1 as SGHDT and CDR2 as YYEEEE. The CDR3 bases are TGTGCCAGCAGCAAGGACAGGATCCAAGAGACCCAGTACTTC. It yields the protein CASSKDRIQETQYF.

The chain carries TRBV7-9 and TRBJ2-3; TRBD2 matches 8 bases. Germline lookup yields CDR1 SEHNR and CDR2 FQNEAQ (reference sequence). There are 15 residues in the CDR3. Germline trimming cut 1 base from V and 0 bases from J; bases unmatched to any gene: 0. CDR3 in amino acids: CASSLVAGSTDTQYF. Written as DNA, the CDR3 is TGTGCCAGCAGCTTAGTAGCGGGAAGCACAGATACGCAGTATTTT.

The V gene is TRBV11-3, the J gene TRBJ2-1; TRBD2 matches at 7 bases. The V segment lost 3 bases and the J segment 7 bases; nucleotides outside the gene matches: 3. This CDR3 has 13 residues. Germline V gene data show CDR1 as SGHNT and CDR2 as YENEEA. The CDR3 DNA sequence: TGTGCCAGCAGCTTGGGACTAATTAATGAGCAGTTCTTC. This gives the protein CASSLGLINEQFF. Variable domain in full (rest from reference TRBV11-3 and TRBJ2-1): EAGVVQSPRYKIIEKKQPVAFWCNPISGHNTLYWYLQNLGQGPELLIRYENEEAVDDSQLPKDRFSAERLKGVDSTLKIQPAELGDSAVYLCASSLGLINEQFFGPGTRLTVL.

This clone occurred once. This sequence joins TRBV12-5 and TRBJ1-2; a weak D match, TRBD1 (6 bases). CDR3 length: 12 residues. From germline, CDR1 is LGHNT and CDR2 FRNRAP. V was shortened by 6 bases and J by 13 bases, with 18 bases between the two germline ends. This CDR3 is CASGPGPGVITF. In DNA form, the CDR3 reads TGTGCTAGTGGCCCTGGACCAGGGGTAATCACCTTC.

The CDR3 nucleotides are TGTGCCAGCAGCGTAATAGGGGGCTCTGGAAACACCATATATTTT. It is translated as CASSVIGGSGNTIYF. The chain carries TRBV9 and TRBJ1-3, with TRBD1 as a possible D gene (6 bases). V gave up 1 base and J gave up 0 bases, with 8 bases separating them. The CDR3 is 15 amino acids. Germline V gene sequence: CDR1 SGDLS, CDR2 YYNGEE.

The rearrangement joins TRBV4-1 to TRBJ1-5; 10 bases map to TRBD1. CDR3 length: 15 amino acids. In germline, CDR1 is MGHRA, CDR2 YSYEKL. The V and J ends lost 3 bases and 6 bases, in that order; junction bases with no gene match: 5. The CDR3 loop reads CASSQRGQGFQPQHF. For the CDR3, the DNA is TGCGCCAGCAGCCAGCGGGGACAGGGGTTTCAGCCCCAGCATTTT.

By sample share, this clone is medium-sized. This chain uses TRBV15 with TRBJ2-5; TRBD1 matches 7 bases. Germline loops: CDR1 LNHNV, CDR2 YYDKDF (reference sequence). The CDR3 spans 14 residues. J was trimmed by 5 bases and V by 6 bases; bases with no gene match: 9. DNA of the CDR3: TGTGCCACCAGGATGGGACAGTCTTGGGAGACCCAGTACTTC. This gives the protein CATRMGQSWETQYF.

V is TRBV4-1 and J is TRBJ1-4; 10 bases match TRBD1. The CDR3 sequence is 16 residues long. V gave up 4 bases and J gave up 3 bases; unmatched junction bases: 5. Germline-derived CDR1 and CDR2 are MGHRA and YSYEKL. CDR3 amino acids: CASSPTGGAANEKLFF. In DNA form, the CDR3 reads TGCGCCAGCAGCCCGACAGGGGGCGCAGCTAATGAAAAACTGTTTTTT.

This chain connects TRBV12-3 or TRBV12-4 to TRBJ2-7; D gene unclear. Trimming stripped 0 bases from V and 3 bases from J, with 3 bases between. This CDR3 is built from 12 residues. CDR3 nucleotide sequence: TGTGCCAGCAGTTTAGCCGTCTACGAGCAGTACTTC. Its translation is CASSLAVYEQYF.

This clone was seen a few times. V and J are TRBV7-9 and TRBJ1-1, with TRBD1 as a possible D gene (6 bases). The CDR3 is 13 residues long. Trimming took off 5 bases at V and 5 bases at J, with 12 bases between the two ends. CDR1 is SEHNR and CDR2 is FQNEAQ in the germline V gene (reference sequence). CDR3 sequence: CASSVQGGTEAFF. The CDR3, as DNA: TGTGCCAGCAGCGTACAGGGAGGGACTGAAGCTTTCTTT.

The chain has TRBV5-1 and TRBJ2-5, with TRBD2 matching over 8 bases. J was trimmed by 1 base and V by 4 bases; bases with no gene match: 3. Per the germline V gene, CDR1 is SGHRS and CDR2 is YFSETQ. This CDR3 region has 14 residues. The DNA of the CDR3 is TGCGCCAGCAGCCCTACTAGCGGCCAAGAGACCCAGTACTTC. Protein: CASSPTSGQETQYF.

This clone has only one observation. The chain carries TRBV27 and TRBJ2-7; 14 positions match TRBD2. J lost 5 bases, V lost 2 bases, and 5 bases had no gene match. The CDR3 contains 16 residues. Germline CDR1 is MNHEY and CDR2 is SMNVEV (reference sequence). CDR3 sequence: CASSLTPTSGRDEQYF. The CDR3 bases are TGTGCCAGCAGTTTAACGCCGACTAGCGGGAGGGACGAGCAGTACTTC.

V gene TRBV3-1 (or the pseudogene TRBV3-2) combines with J gene TRBJ2-2, with 9 bases fitting TRBD1. The V gene end was trimmed by 4 bases and the J gene end by 4 bases; junction bases not matched to a gene: 1. This CDR3 comprises 14 residues. CDR1 and CDR2 (germline): LGHDT, YNNKEL (reference sequence). The CDR3 spells CASSLQGATGELFF. In DNA, the CDR3 is TGTGCCAGCAGCCTACAGGGGGCCACCGGGGAGCTGTTTTTT.

This rearrangement joins TRBV3-1 (or the pseudogene TRBV3-2) to TRBJ1-4; TRBD1 is a possible D gene (6 bases). Germline V CDR1 and CDR2: LGHDT, YNNKEL (reference sequence). The CDR3 has 14 amino acids. Between the trimmed V and J ends, which lost 8 bases and 4 bases, there was a span of 14 bases. The CDR3 spells CASGPLQGNEKLFF. The CDR3 nucleotides read TGTGCCAGCGGGCCCCTACAGGGTAATGAAAAACTGTTTTTT.

This clone was counted only a few times. The chain carries TRBV15 and TRBJ2-1, with 10 positions matching TRBD2. J lost 9 bases, V lost 0 bases, and 11 bases had no gene match. The CDR3 runs to 17 residues. Germline CDR1 LNHNV, CDR2 YYDKDF (reference sequence). Written as DNA, the CDR3 is TGTGCCACCAGCAGAGACGGGGGGGAACTAGCGGGGCTTGAGCAGTTCTTC. It is translated as CATSRDGGELAGLEQFF.

The chain has TRBV19 and TRBJ2-2; D might be TRBD1 (5 bases). Trimming removed 4 bases from V and 1 base from J, with 7 bases in between. The germline V gene has CDR1 LNHDA and CDR2 SQIVND (reference sequence). The CDR3 has 14 residues. CDR3 nucleotide sequence: TGTGCCAGTAGTAGCCAGGGGAACACCGGGGAGCTGTTTTTT. It codes for CASSSQGNTGELFF.

This rearrangement joins TRBV9 to TRBJ2-7; TRBD1 matches at 11 bases. V was clipped by 3 bases and J by 3 bases; unmatched bases: 2. Germline lookup yields CDR1 SGDLS and CDR2 YYNGEE. The CDR3 totals 14 residues. The CDR3 nucleotides are TGTGCCAGCAGCGCCGGGACAGGGGGCTACGAGCAGTACTTC. Residues: CASSAGTGGYEQYF.